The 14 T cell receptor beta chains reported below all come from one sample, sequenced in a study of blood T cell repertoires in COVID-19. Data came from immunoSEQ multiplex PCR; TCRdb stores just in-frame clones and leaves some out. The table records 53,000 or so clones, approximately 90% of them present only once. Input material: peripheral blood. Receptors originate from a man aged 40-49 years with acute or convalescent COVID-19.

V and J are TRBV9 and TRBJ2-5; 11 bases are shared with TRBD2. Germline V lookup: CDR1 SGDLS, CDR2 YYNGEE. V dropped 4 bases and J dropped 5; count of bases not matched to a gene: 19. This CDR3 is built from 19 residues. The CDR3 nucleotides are TGTGCCAGCAGCTTTAGGGGAGGGACTAGCGGACGGGCGGGGGAGACCCAGTACTTC. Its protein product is CASSFRGGTSGRAGETQYF.

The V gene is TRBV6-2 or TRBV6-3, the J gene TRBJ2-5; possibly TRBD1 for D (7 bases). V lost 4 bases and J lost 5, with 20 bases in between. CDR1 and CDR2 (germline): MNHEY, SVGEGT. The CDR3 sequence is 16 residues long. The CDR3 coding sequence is TGTGCCAGCAGTTGGACAGGAGGATTCGGAGGGGAGACCCAGTACTTC. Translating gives CASSWTGGFGGETQYF.

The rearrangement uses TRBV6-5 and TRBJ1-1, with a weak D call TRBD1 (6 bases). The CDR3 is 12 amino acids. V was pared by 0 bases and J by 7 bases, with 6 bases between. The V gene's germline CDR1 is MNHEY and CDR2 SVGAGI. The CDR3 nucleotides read TGTGCCAGCAGTTACTCCAGGGGTGAAGCTTTCTTT. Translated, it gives CASSYSRGEAFF.

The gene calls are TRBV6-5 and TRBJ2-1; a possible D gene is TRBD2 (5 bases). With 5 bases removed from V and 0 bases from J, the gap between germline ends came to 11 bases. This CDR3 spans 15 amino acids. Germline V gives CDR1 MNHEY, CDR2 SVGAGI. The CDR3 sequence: CASSRRAGSYNEQFF. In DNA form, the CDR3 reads TGTGCCAGCAGTCGTCGGGCGGGCTCCTACAATGAGCAGTTCTTC.

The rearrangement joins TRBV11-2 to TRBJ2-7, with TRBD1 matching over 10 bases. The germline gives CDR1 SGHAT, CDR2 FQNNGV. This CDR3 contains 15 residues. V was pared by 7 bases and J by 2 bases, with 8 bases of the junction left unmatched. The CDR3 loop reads CASTPGTGVTYEQYF. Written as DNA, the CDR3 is TGTGCCAGCACCCCTGGGACAGGGGTGACCTACGAGCAGTACTTC.

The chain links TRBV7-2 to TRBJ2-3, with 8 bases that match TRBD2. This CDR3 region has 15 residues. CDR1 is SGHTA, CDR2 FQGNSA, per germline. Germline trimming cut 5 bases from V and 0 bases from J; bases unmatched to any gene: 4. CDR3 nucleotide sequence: TGTGCCAGCAGCATGAGCGGGAGCAGCACAGATACGCAGTATTTT. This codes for CASSMSGSSTDTQYF.

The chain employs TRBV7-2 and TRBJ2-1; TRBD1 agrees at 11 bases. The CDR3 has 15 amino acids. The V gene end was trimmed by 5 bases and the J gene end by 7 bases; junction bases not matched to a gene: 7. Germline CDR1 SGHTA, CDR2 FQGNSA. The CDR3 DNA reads TGTGCCAGCAGCCCCCGGACAGGGGGCTATAATGAGCAGTTCTTC. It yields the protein CASSPRTGGYNEQFF.

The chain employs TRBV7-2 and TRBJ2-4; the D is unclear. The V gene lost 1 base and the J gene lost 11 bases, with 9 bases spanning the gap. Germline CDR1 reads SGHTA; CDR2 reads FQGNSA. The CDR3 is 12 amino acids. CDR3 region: CASSLGSEVQYF. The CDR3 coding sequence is TGTGCCAGCAGCTTAGGCTCTGAGGTTCAGTACTTC.

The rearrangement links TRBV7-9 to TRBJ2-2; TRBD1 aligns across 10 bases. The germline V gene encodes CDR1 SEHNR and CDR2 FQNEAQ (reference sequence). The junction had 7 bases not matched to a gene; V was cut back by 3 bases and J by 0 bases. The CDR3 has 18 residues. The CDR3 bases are TGTGCCAGCAGCTTTAGGGCTGGGACAGGGGCGAACACCGGGGAGCTGTTTTTT. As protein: CASSFRAGTGANTGELFF.

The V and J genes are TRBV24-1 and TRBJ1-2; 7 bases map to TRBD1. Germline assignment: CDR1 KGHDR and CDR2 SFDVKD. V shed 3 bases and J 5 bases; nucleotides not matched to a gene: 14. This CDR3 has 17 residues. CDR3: CATSDGSGPTGVYGYTF. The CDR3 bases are TGTGCCACCAGTGATGGGAGTGGGCCAACAGGGGTGTATGGCTACACCTTC.

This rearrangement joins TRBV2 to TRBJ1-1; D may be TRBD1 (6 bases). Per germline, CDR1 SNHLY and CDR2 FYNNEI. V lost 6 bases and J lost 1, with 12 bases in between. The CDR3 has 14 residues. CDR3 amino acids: CASRDRFPNTEAFF. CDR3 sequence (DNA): TGTGCCAGCAGAGACAGGTTTCCGAACACTGAAGCTTTCTTT.

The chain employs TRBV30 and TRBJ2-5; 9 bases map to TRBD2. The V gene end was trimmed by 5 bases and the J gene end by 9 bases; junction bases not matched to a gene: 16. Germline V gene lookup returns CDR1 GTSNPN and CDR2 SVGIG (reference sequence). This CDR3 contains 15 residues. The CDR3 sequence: CAWEGRTSVNQAQYF. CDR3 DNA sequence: TGTGCCTGGGAGGGACGGACTAGCGTAAATCAGGCCCAGTACTTC.

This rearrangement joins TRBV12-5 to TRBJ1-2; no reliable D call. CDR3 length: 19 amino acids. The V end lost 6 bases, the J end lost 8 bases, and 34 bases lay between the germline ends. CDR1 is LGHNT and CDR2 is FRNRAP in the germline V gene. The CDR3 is CASGATPSIRIPLYAGYTF. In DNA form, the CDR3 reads TGTGCTAGTGGCGCCACTCCGTCCATACGTATTCCCCTGTATGCGGGCTACACCTTC.

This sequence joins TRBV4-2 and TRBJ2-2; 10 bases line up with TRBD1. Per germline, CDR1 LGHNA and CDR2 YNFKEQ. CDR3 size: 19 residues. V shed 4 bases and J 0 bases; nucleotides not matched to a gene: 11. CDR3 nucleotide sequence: TGTGCCAGCAGCCGGTCCCCCGGGGGACAGGGGTCGAACACCGGGGAGCTGTTTTTT. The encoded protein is CASSRSPGGQGSNTGELFF.